The 30 T cell receptor beta chains reported below all come from one sample, sequenced in a study of siplizumab effects on memory and regulatory T cells. Repertoires were generated with immunoSEQ multiplex PCR, while TCRdb's copy carries only in-frame clones and drops some. The profile shows about 69,000 clones, approximately 88% of them singletons. Sequencing was done on a sample of Tregs sorted from blood. All receptors come from a human donor in good health.

The chain combines TRBV20-1 with TRBJ2-5; D possibly corresponds to TRBD2 (5 bases). CDR1 is DFQATT, CDR2 SNEGSKA, per germline (reference sequence). The V end lost 7 bases, the J end lost 5 bases, and 11 bases lay between the germline ends. The CDR3 runs to 11 residues. CDR3 protein: CSVGRHETQYF. In DNA, the CDR3 is TGCAGTGTTGGGAGACATGAGACCCAGTACTTC.

V usage is TRBV5-6 and J usage is TRBJ2-5; D call uncertain. V dropped 3 bases and J dropped 3 bases, with 15 bases sitting between them. The CDR3 runs to 15 residues. The germline V gene encodes CDR1 SGHDT and CDR2 YYEEEE. The chain's CDR3 is CASSYRRILEETQYF. CDR3 sequence (DNA): TGTGCCAGCAGCTACCGGCGGATCCTGGAAGAGACCCAGTACTTC.

This clone occurred once. The rearrangement links TRBV10-3 to TRBJ2-1; possible D gene TRBD2, 7 bases. The CDR3 runs to 14 residues. V dropped 7 bases and J dropped 9 bases, with 19 bases sitting between them. In germline, CDR1 is ENHRY, CDR2 SYGVKD. CDR3: CAIKDGGRGGEQFF. Here the CDR3 DNA reads TGTGCCATCAAGGACGGGGGGAGAGGGGGTGAGCAGTTCTTC.

V usage is TRBV5-6 and J usage is TRBJ1-5, with a weak D call TRBD1 (6 bases). The CDR3 spans 17 residues. V was clipped by 5 bases and J by 0 bases, with 18 bases between them. Germline CDR1 SGHDT, CDR2 YYEEEE. The CDR3 nucleotides read TGTGCCAGCAGTACGTGGCGGGGGCTACTTAGCAATCAGCCCCAGCATTTT. Translating it yields CASSTWRGLLSNQPQHF.

CDR3 nucleotide sequence: TGCGCCAGCACCGCAAGGACAGGGGGCGGTTCACCCCTCCACTTT. It encodes CASTARTGGGSPLHF. The chain employs TRBV5-1 and TRBJ1-6; 11 bases map to TRBD1. V shed 6 bases, J shed 9 bases, and the junction held 8 bases outside the gene matches. The CDR3 sequence is 15 residues long. Germline values: CDR1 SGHRS, CDR2 YFSETQ.

This chain connects TRBV28 to TRBJ2-7, with 10 bases lining up with TRBD2. This CDR3 spans 16 amino acids. V trimming: 5 bases; J trimming: 0 bases; junction bases outside the gene matches: 7. Per germline, CDR1 MDHEN and CDR2 SYDVKM. The CDR3 DNA follows: TGTGCCAGCAGTAGGACTAGCGGTTTTCTCTCCTACGAGCAGTACTTC. It codes for CASSRTSGFLSYEQYF. Variable domain in full (rest from reference TRBV28 and TRBJ2-7): DVKVTQSSRYLVKRTGEKVFLECVQDMDHENMFWYRQDPGLGLRLIYFSYDVKMKEKGDIPEGYSVSREKKERFSLILESASTNQTSMYLCASSRTSGFLSYEQYFGPGTRLTVT.

This clone has a single count. Different DNA sequences within this sample yield the same CDR3. The chain employs TRBV11-2 and TRBJ2-7; D remains unclear. This CDR3 is built from 12 residues. Per the germline V gene, CDR1 is SGHAT and CDR2 is FQNNGV. Between the trimmed V and J ends, which lost 1 base and 4 bases, there was a span of 5 bases. Written as DNA, the CDR3 is TGTGCCAGCAGCTTAGCAGGATACGAGCAGTACTTC. Translating it yields CASSLAGYEQYF.

This chain joins TRBV11-1 and TRBJ2-3, with no clear D. CDR1 SGHAT and CDR2 FQDESV come from the germline V gene (reference sequence). Trimming shortened V by 5 bases and J by 3 bases, and 3 bases separated the two germline ends. This CDR3 comprises 11 residues. CDR3 DNA: TGTGCCAGCAGCCTAACAGATACGCAGTATTTT. This codes for CASSLTDTQYF.

The table lists this clone with a count of one. J is TRBJ2-3 and V is TRBV7-3, with D hard to call. Germline V gene sequence: CDR1 SGHTA, CDR2 FQGTGA. Trimming cost V 5 bases and J 0 bases, with 9 bases left between them. CDR3 length: 14 amino acids. This CDR3 is CASSADGSTDTQYF. In DNA form, the CDR3 reads TGTGCCAGCAGCGCGGACGGTAGCACAGATACGCAGTATTTT.

V usage is TRBV11-1 and J usage is TRBJ2-7; D is undetermined. V dropped 1 base and J dropped 1 base, with 5 bases sitting between them. The CDR3 is 13 residues long. Per germline, CDR1 SGHAT and CDR2 FQDESV (reference sequence). The CDR3 loop is CASSLGRSYEQYF. CDR3 coding DNA: TGTGCCAGCAGCTTAGGTAGATCCTACGAGCAGTACTTC.

This clone was recorded only once. J is TRBJ2-3 and V is TRBV7-3, with 8 bases fitting TRBD2. The CDR3 loop spans 14 amino acids. The germline CDR1 and CDR2 sequences are SGHTA and FQGTGA. The V gene end was trimmed by 5 bases and the J gene end by 2 bases; junction bases not matched to a gene: 3. The CDR3 nucleotides read TGTGCCAGCAGCCATAGCGGGAACACAGATACGCAGTATTTT. Residues: CASSHSGNTDTQYF.

The V call is TRBV2, the J call TRBJ2-7, with 8 bases matching TRBD2. J was trimmed by 3 bases and V by 6 bases; bases with no gene match: 4. Germline loops: CDR1 SNHLY, CDR2 FYNNEI. The CDR3 is 13 residues long. The CDR3 coding sequence is TGTGCCAGCAGATCGGGACTAGGCTACGAGCAGTACTTC. Its translation is CASRSGLGYEQYF.

The rearrangement joins TRBV12-5 to TRBJ2-2, with D unclear. From germline, CDR1 is LGHNT and CDR2 FRNRAP. V was cut by 7 bases and J by 4 bases, with 10 bases left in between. The CDR3 is made up of 13 amino acids. The CDR3 DNA sequence: TGTGCTAGTGCCTTGAGGATCACCGGGGAGCTGTTTTTT. Translated: CASALRITGELFF. The variable domain in full, completed from reference TRBV12-5 and TRBJ2-2, reads DARVTQTPRHKVTEMGQEVTMRCQPILGHNTVFWYRQTMMQGLELLAYFRNRAPLDDSGMPKDRFSAEMPDATLATLKIQPSEPRDSAVYFCASALRITGELFFGEGSRLTVL.

The chain combines TRBV13 with TRBJ2-7; 9 bases line up with TRBD2. This CDR3 contains 14 residues. With 5 bases clipped from V and 3 bases from J, the junction kept 5 bases outside the gene matches. CDR1 and CDR2 (germline): PRHDT, FYEKMQ (reference sequence). In DNA form, the CDR3 reads TGTGCCAGCAGCCCGGGGACTAGCTTCTACGAGCAGTACTTC. Its protein is CASSPGTSFYEQYF.

The chain couples TRBV18 to TRBJ1-1, with 7 bases matching TRBD1. The CDR3 is 14 residues long. In germline, CDR1 is KGHSH, CDR2 LQKENI. Germline trimming cut 6 bases from V and 3 bases from J; bases unmatched to any gene: 7. The CDR3: CASSPGGPYTEAFF. As DNA, the CDR3 is TGTGCCAGCTCCCCAGGGGGACCATACACTGAAGCTTTCTTT.

V usage is TRBV5-3 and J usage is TRBJ1-5; D gene ambiguous. TRBV5-3 is recorded as an ORF, its role being uncertain. There are 15 residues in the CDR3. V was trimmed by 4 bases and J by 4 bases, leaving 15 bases between them. In nucleotides, the CDR3 is TGTGCCAGAAGCGGTACCGGACTCCATAATCAGCCCCAGCATTTT. It translates to CARSGTGLHNQPQHF.

The rearrangement links TRBV6-1 to TRBJ2-2; 10 bases map to TRBD2. Germline V gives CDR1 MNHNS, CDR2 SASEGT. The CDR3 runs to 15 residues. V was pared by 4 bases and J by 6 bases, with 5 bases of the junction left unmatched. CDR3 sequence (DNA): TGTGCCAGCAGTGTAGCGGGAGGCAGCGCCGGGGAGCTGTTTTTT. Protein product: CASSVAGGSAGELFF.

The rearrangement links TRBV30 to TRBJ1-3; D gene uncertain. CDR3 length equals 12 residues. Germline V gene sequence: CDR1 GTSNPN, CDR2 SVGIG (reference sequence). V was pared by 5 bases and J by 0 bases, with 5 bases between. The DNA of the CDR3 is TGTGCCTGGCGAGGCTCTGGAAACACCATATATTTT. Its translation is CAWRGSGNTIYF.

The chain employs TRBV19 and TRBJ2-2, with 9 bases lining up with TRBD1. From germline, CDR1 is LNHDA and CDR2 SQIVND (reference sequence). This CDR3 has 15 residues. V was pared by 10 bases and J by 7 bases, with 13 bases of the junction left unmatched. CDR3 residues: CATTTTGGAVGELFF. CDR3 coding DNA: TGTGCCACCACTACTACAGGGGGCGCCGTCGGGGAGCTGTTTTTT.

This clone was seen a few times. CDR3 bases: TGTGCCAGCAGCGTAGAGGGACTAGCAGCCTACAATGAGCAGTTCTTC. It codes for CASSVEGLAAYNEQFF. The chain couples TRBV9 to TRBJ2-1; TRBD2 matches at 9 bases. The CDR3 spans 16 residues. The V segment lost 0 bases and the J segment 2 bases; nucleotides outside the gene matches: 3. Looked up from germline, CDR1 is SGDLS and CDR2 is YYNGEE.

This clone was detected only once. V and J are TRBV4-1 and TRBJ1-4; 7 bases are shared with TRBD1. The CDR3 is 18 residues long. V lost 2 bases to trimming and J lost 8 bases; unmatched junction nucleotides: 17. CDR1 and CDR2 from the germline V gene are MGHRA and YSYEKL. The CDR3 DNA follows: TGCGCCAGCAGCCAATCCCGACAGGGTCTACCCGGAGGCGAAAAACTGTTTTTT. Translation gives CASSQSRQGLPGGEKLFF.

The rearrangement joins TRBV27 to TRBJ1-4; possibly TRBD1 for D (5 bases). CDR1 is MNHEY and CDR2 is SMNVEV in the germline V gene (reference sequence). Trimming took off 2 bases at V and 1 base at J, with 14 bases between the two ends. The CDR3 length is 17 residues. The CDR3 here is CASSLRRGRGTNEKLFF. The CDR3 DNA reads TGTGCCAGCAGTTTAAGGAGGGGCCGGGGAACTAATGAAAAACTGTTTTTT.

This chain links TRBV7-2 with TRBJ1-2, with D unresolved. The germline V and J ends were trimmed by 5 bases and 5 bases, with 12 bases remaining between them. The germline gives CDR1 SGHTA, CDR2 FQGNSA. This CDR3 comprises 13 residues. CDR3 residues: CASSPGLAYGYTF. CDR3 in DNA: TGTGCCAGCAGCCCCGGACTGGCATATGGCTACACCTTC. The full variable domain, rest sourced from reference TRBV7-2 and TRBJ1-2, is GAGVSQSPSNKVTEKGKDVELRCDPISGHTALYWYRQSLGQGLEFLIYFQGNSAPDKSGLPSDRFSAERTGGSVSTLTIQRTQQEDSAVYLCASSPGLAYGYTFGSGTRLTVV.

The chain uses TRBV7-2 and TRBJ2-1; a weak D match, TRBD2 (7 bases). The CDR3 contains 16 residues. Germline lookup yields CDR1 SGHTA and CDR2 FQGNSA. Between the trimmed V and J ends, which lost 1 base and 3 bases, there was a span of 13 bases. The CDR3 bases are TGTGCCAGCAGCTTAGGGCGGGGGCTTCTCTACAATGAGCAGTTCTTC. Amino acid sequence: CASSLGRGLLYNEQFF. Together with reference TRBV7-2 and TRBJ2-1, the CDR3 gives the full variable domain: GAGVSQSPSNKVTEKGKDVELRCDPISGHTALYWYRQSLGQGLEFLIYFQGNSAPDKSGLPSDRFSAERTGGSVSTLTIQRTQQEDSAVYLCASSLGRGLLYNEQFFGPGTRLTVL.

In this sample, this clone turned up once. The chain joins TRBV10-2 to TRBJ2-7, with D possibly matching TRBD2 (6 bases). Trimming shortened V by 3 bases and J by 4 bases, and 7 bases separated the two germline ends. CDR1 and CDR2 from the germline V gene are WSHSY and SAAADI. The CDR3 loop spans 12 amino acids. The CDR3 DNA follows: TGCGCCAGCAGTGATGGGGGGTACGAGCAGTACTTC. Amino acids: CASSDGGYEQYF.

This clone was detected a few times. The CDR3 nucleotides are TGTGCCAGCAGGGCGAGCGGGAAGCCTACGAATGAGCAGTTCTTC. Its protein product is CASRASGKPTNEQFF. This rearrangement joins TRBV6-1 to TRBJ2-1, with 7 nucleotides matching TRBD2. CDR3 length: 15 residues. The germline V gene has CDR1 MNHNS and CDR2 SASEGT. J lost 7 bases, V lost 6 bases, and 12 bases had no gene match.

The chain recombines TRBV4-2 with TRBJ2-7; maybe TRBD2 (7 bases). In germline, CDR1 is LGHNA, CDR2 YNFKEQ. The CDR3 loop spans 17 amino acids. Between the trimmed V and J ends, which lost 3 bases and 5 bases, there was a span of 23 bases. The CDR3 spells CASSQGAMGGGQDEQYF. In nucleotides, the CDR3 is TGTGCCAGCAGCCAGGGGGCCATGGGGGGAGGGCAGGACGAGCAGTACTTC.

The rearrangement joins TRBV7-9 to TRBJ1-3; 7 bases line up with TRBD1. The CDR3 spans 17 residues. V shed 5 bases, J shed 3 bases, and the junction held 13 bases outside the gene matches. Germline CDR1 and CDR2: SEHNR and FQNEAQ (reference sequence). This CDR3 reads CASSHSGGGDFGNTIYF. The CDR3 nucleotides read TGTGCCAGCAGCCATTCAGGAGGGGGCGATTTTGGAAACACCATATATTTT.

The rearrangement joins TRBV18 to TRBJ2-5; no clear D. CDR1 and CDR2 (germline): KGHSH, LQKENI. The CDR3 contains 16 residues. V was clipped by 2 bases and J by 1 base, with 14 bases between them. CDR3 DNA sequence: TGTGCCAGCTCACCAATTAACAACCCCTTCCAAGAGACCCAGTACTTC. Amino acids: CASSPINNPFQETQYF.

The CDR3 spells CAWSVRYNEQFF. The CDR3 nucleotides are TGTGCCTGGAGTGTACGGTACAATGAGCAGTTCTTC. This chain joins TRBV30 and TRBJ2-1; D is ambiguous. CDR3 length: 12 amino acids. V was pared by 0 bases and J by 4 bases, with 4 bases between. From germline, CDR1 is GTSNPN and CDR2 SVGIG (reference sequence). The whole variable domain, filled in from reference TRBV30 and TRBJ2-1, reads SQTIHQWPATLVQPVGSPLSLECTVEGTSNPNLYWYRQAAGRGLQLLFYSVGIGQISSEVPQNLSASRPQDRQFILSSKKLLLSDSGFYLCAWSVRYNEQFFGPGTRLTVL.